This TCR beta chain was identified during a study of blood T cell repertoires in COVID-19. Across the whole study: Both acute and convalescent COVID-19 samples were obtained from the United States, Italy and Spain. Nucleic acid was either cDNA or gDNA, and it came from T cells, B-cell-depleted T cells, or PBMCs.

Data came from immunoSEQ multiplex PCR; TCRdb stores just in-frame clones and leaves some out. The repertoire holds about 300,000 clones, with approximately 90% as singletons. V was pared by 4 bases and J by 0 bases, with 2 bases of the junction left unmatched. Germline V gene sequence: CDR1 SQVTM, CDR2 ANQGSEA. The CDR3 runs to 13 residues. The sequence came from a man in his forties or fifties with acute or convalescent COVID-19. Sequenced material: peripheral blood. The V gene is TRBV29-1, the J gene TRBJ2-7, with 8 bases that match TRBD2. The CDR3 region is CSVGSGGSYEQYF. The CDR3 bases are TGCAGCGTTGGAAGCGGGGGCTCCTACGAGCAGTACTTC.